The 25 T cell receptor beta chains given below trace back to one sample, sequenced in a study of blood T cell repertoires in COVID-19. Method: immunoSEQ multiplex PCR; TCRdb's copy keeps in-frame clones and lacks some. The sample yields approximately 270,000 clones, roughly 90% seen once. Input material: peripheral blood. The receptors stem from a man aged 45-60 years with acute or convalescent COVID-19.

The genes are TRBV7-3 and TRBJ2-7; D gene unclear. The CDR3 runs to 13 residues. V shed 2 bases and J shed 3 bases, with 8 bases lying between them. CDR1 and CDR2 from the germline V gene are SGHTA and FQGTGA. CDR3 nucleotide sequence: TGTGCCAGCAGCTTAGTCGGCGGCTACGAGCAGTACTTC. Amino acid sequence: CASSLVGGYEQYF.

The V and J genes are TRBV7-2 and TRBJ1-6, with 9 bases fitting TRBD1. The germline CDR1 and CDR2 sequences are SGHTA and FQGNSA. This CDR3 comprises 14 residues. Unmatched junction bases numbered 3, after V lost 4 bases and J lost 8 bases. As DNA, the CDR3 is TGTGCCAGCAGCTCCCGGGACAGGGATTCACCCCTCCACTTT. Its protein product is CASSSRDRDSPLHF.

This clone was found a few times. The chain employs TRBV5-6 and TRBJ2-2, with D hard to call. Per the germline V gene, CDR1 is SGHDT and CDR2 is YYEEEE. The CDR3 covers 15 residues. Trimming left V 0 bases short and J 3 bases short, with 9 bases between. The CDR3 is CASSLVFRDTGELFF. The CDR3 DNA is TGTGCCAGCAGCTTGGTCTTCCGCGACACCGGGGAGCTGTTTTTT.

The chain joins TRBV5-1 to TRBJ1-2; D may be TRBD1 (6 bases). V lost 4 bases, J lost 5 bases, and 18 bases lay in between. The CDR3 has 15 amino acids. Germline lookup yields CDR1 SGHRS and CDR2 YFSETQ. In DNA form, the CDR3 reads TGCGCCAGCAGCAGATCACCCGGGACACCGTATGGCTACACCTTC. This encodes CASSRSPGTPYGYTF.

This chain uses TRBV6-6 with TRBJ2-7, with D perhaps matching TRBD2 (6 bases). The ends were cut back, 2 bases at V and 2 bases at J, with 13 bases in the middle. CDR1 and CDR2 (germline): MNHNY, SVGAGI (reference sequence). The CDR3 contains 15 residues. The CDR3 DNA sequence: TGTGCCAGCAGTTACGTCGCCCCGGGGGCCTACGAGCAGTACTTC. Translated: CASSYVAPGAYEQYF.

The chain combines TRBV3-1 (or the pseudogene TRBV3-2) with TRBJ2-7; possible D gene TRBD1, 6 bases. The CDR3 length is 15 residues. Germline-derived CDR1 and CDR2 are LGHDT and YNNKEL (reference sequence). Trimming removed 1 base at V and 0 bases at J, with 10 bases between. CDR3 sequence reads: CASSQGVGGSYEQYF. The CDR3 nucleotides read TGTGCCAGCAGCCAAGGAGTAGGGGGCTCCTACGAGCAGTACTTC.

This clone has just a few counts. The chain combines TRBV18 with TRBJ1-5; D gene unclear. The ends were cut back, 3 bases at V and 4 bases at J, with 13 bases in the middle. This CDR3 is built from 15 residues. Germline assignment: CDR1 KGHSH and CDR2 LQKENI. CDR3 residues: CASSPGSGRNQPQHF. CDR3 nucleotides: TGTGCCAGCTCACCGGGCAGCGGAAGGAATCAGCCCCAGCATTTT. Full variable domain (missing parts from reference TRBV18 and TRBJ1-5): NAGVMQNPRHLVRRRGQEARLRCSPMKGHSHVYWYRQLPEEGLKFMVYLQKENIIDESGMPKERFSAEFPKEGPSILRIQQVVRGDSAAYFCASSPGSGRNQPQHFGDGTRLSIL.

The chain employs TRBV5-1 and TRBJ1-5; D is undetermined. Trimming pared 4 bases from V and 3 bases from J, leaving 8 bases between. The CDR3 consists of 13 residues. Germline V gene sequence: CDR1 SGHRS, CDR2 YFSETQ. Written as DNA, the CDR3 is TGCGCCAGCAGCAGCGCCCTCAATCAGCCCCAGCATTTT. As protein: CASSSALNQPQHF.

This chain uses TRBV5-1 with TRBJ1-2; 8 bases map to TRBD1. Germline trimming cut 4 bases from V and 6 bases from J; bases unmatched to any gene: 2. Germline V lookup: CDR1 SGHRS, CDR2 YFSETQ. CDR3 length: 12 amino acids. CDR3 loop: CASSPQGDGYTF. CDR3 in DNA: TGCGCCAGCAGCCCACAGGGGGATGGCTACACCTTC.

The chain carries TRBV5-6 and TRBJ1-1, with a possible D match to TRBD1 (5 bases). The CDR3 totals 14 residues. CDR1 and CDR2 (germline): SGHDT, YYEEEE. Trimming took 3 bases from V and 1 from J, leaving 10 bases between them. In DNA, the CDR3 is TGTGCCAGCAGCTCGCTGACAGAGAACACTGAAGCTTTCTTT. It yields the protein CASSSLTENTEAFF.

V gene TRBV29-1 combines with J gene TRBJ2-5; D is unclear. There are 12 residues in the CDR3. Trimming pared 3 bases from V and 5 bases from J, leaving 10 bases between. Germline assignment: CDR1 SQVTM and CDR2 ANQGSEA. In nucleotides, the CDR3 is TGCAGCGTTGATGTTAGTCGGGAGACCCAGTACTTC. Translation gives CSVDVSRETQYF.

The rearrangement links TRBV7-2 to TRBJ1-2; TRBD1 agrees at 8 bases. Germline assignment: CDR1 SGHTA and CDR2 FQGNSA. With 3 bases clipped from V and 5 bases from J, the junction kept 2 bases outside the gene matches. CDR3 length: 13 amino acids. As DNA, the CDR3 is TGTGCCAGCAGCTTGGGACAGGATTATGGCTACACCTTC. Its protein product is CASSLGQDYGYTF.

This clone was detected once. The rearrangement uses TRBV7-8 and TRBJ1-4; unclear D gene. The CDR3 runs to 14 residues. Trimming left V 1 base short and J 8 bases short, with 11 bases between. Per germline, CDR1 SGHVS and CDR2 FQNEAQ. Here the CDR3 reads CASSLGGEGEKLFF. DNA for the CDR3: TGTGCCAGCAGCTTAGGGGGAGAAGGGGAAAAACTGTTTTTT.

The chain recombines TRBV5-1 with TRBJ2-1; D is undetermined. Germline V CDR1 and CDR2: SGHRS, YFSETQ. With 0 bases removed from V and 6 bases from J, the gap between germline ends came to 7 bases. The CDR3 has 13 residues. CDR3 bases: TGCGCCAGCAGCTTGGGTAAAGCCAATGAGCAGTTCTTC. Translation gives CASSLGKANEQFF.

CDR3: CASSEMGTYEAFF. Written as DNA, the CDR3 is TGTGCCAGCAGTGAAATGGGGACATACGAAGCTTTCTTT. The rearrangement links TRBV2 to TRBJ1-1; TRBD1 might be the D (6 bases). V lost 2 bases and J 8 bases, leaving 12 bases between the germline ends. Germline loops: CDR1 SNHLY, CDR2 FYNNEI. The CDR3 extends over 13 amino acids.

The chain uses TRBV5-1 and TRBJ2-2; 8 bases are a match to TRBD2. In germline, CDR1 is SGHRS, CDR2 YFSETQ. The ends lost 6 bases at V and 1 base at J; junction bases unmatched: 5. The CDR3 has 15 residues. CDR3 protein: CASTREGVNTGELFF. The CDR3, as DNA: TGCGCCAGCACCCGGGAGGGGGTGAACACCGGGGAGCTGTTTTTT.

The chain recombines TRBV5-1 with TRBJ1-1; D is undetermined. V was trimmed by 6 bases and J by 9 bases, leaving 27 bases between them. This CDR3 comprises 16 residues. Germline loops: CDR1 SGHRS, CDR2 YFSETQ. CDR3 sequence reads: CASNPGSWGVDSKAFF. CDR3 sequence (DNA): TGCGCCAGCAACCCTGGTTCGTGGGGAGTAGATAGTAAAGCTTTCTTT.

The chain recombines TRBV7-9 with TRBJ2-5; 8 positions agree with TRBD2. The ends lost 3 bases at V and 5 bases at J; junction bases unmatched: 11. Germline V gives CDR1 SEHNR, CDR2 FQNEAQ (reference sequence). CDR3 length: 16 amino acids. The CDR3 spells CASSLGLVAGHETQYF. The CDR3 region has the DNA TGTGCCAGCAGCTTGGGGTTGGTAGCGGGGCATGAGACCCAGTACTTC.

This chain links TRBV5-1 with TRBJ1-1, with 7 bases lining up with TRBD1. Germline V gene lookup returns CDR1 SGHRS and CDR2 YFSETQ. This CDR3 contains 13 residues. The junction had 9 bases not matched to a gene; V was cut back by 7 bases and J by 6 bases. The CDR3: CASEEGTGAEAFF. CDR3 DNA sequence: TGCGCCAGCGAGGAGGGTACAGGGGCTGAAGCTTTCTTT.

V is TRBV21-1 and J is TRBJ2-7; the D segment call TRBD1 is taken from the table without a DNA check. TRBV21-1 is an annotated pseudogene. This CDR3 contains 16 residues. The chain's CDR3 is CASSRGFRDRASEQYF. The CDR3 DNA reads TGTGCCAGCAGCAGGGGCTTCCGGGACAGGGCTTCCGAGCAGTACTTC.

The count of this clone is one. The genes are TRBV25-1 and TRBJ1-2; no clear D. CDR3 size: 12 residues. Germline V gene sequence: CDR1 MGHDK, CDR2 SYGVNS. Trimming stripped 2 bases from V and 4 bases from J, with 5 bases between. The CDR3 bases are TGTGCCAGCAGTGAACCCTCCTATGGCTACACCTTC. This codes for CASSEPSYGYTF.

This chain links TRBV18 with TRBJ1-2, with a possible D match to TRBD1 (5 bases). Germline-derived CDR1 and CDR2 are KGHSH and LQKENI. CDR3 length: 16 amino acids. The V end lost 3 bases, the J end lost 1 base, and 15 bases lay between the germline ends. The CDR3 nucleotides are TGTGCCAGCTCACCTAATTTATCGACAGATAACTATGGCTACACCTTC. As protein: CASSPNLSTDNYGYTF.

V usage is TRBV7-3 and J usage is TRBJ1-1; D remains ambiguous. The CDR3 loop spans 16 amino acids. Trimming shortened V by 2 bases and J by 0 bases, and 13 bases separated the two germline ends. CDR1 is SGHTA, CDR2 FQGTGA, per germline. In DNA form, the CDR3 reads TGTGCCAGCAGCTTAGCCCCCGGAGGGATGAACACTGAAGCTTTCTTT. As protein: CASSLAPGGMNTEAFF.

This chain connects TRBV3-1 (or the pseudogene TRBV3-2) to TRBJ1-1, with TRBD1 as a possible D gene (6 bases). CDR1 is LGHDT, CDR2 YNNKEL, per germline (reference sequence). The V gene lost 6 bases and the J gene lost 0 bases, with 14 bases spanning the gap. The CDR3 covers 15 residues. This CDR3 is CASSPSGALNTEAFF. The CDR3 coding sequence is TGTGCCAGCAGTCCTTCAGGGGCCTTGAACACTGAAGCTTTCTTT.

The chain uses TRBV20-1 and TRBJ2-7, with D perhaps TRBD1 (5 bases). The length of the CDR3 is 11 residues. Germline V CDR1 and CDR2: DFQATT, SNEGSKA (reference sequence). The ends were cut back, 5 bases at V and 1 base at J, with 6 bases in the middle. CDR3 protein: CSADSSYEQYF. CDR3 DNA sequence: TGCAGTGCTGACAGTTCCTACGAGCAGTACTTC.